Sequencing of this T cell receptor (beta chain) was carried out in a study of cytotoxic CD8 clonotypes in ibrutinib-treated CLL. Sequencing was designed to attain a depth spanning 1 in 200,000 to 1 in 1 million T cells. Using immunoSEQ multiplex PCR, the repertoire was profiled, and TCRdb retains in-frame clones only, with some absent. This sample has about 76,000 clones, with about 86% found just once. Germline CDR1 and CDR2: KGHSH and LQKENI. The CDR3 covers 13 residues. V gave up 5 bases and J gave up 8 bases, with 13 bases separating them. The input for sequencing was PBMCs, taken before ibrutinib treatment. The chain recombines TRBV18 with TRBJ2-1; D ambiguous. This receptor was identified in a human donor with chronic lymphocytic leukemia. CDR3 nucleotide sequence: TGTGCCAGCTCAGCGGCCCTTTATGATGAGCAGTTCTTC. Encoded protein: CASSAALYDEQFF.